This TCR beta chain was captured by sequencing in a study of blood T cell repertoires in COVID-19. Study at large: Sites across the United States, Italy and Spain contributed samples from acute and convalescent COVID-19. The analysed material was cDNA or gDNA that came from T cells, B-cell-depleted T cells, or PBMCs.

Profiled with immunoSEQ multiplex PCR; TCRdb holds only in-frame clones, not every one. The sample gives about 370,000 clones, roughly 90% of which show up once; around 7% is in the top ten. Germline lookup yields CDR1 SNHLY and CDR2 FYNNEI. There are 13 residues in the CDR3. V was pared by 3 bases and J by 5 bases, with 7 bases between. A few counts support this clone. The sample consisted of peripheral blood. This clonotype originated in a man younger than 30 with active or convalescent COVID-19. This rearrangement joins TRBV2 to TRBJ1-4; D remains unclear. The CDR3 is CASSESLNEKLFF. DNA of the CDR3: TGTGCCAGCAGTGAGTCTTTAAATGAAAAACTGTTTTTT.